The T cell receptor beta chain under discussion was sequenced for a study of blood T cell repertoires in COVID-19. Study summary: PBMCs, B-cell-depleted T cells, or T cells were the source of the cDNA or gDNA that made up the material.

The assay was immunoSEQ multiplex PCR, and TCRdb's table has in-frame clones only and misses some. The sample records 200,000 to 250,000 clones, 87% being singletons. The CDR3 covers 15 residues. The V end was cut by 5 bases, the J end by 0 bases, with 13 bases between. CDR1 SGHNT and CDR2 YENEEA come from the germline V gene. Sequencing was done on a sample of PBMCs or T cells enriched from blood (not recorded which). The clonotype originates from a man younger than 30 with acute COVID-19. The genes are TRBV11-3 and TRBJ1-1; no clear D. CDR3 sequence (DNA): TGTGCCAGCAGCACTAGTTTCCCCATGAACACTGAAGCTTTCTTT. Its protein product is CASSTSFPMNTEAFF.